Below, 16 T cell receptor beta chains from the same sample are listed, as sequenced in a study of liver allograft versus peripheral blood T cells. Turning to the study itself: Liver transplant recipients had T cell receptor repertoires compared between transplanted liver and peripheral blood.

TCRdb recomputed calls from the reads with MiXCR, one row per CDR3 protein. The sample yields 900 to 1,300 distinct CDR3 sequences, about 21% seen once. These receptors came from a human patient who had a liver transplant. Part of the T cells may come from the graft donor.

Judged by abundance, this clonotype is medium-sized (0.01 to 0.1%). CDR3 sequence reads: CATSPGEKHLSSYNEQFF. The CDR3 DNA is TGTGCCACCAGCCCGGGCGAGAAACATCTAAGCTCCTACAATGAGCAGTTCTTC. The gene calls are TRBV15 and TRBJ2-1, with D unclear. The CDR3 is 18 amino acids. Trimming cost V 5 bases and J 0 bases, with 20 bases left between them. Germline assignment: CDR1 LNHNV and CDR2 YYDKDF (reference sequence). The whole variable domain, filled in from reference TRBV15 and TRBJ2-1, reads DAMVIQNPRYQVTQFGKPVTLSCSQTLNHNVMYWYQQKSSQAPKLLFHYYDKDFNNEADTPDNFQSRRPNTSFCFLDIRSPGLGDTAMYLCATSPGEKHLSSYNEQFFGPGTRLTVL.

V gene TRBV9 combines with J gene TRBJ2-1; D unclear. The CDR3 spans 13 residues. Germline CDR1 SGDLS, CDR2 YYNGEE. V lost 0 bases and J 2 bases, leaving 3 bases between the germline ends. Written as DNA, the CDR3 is TGTGCCAGCAGCGTAGCTACCTACAATGAGCAGTTCTTC. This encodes CASSVATYNEQFF.

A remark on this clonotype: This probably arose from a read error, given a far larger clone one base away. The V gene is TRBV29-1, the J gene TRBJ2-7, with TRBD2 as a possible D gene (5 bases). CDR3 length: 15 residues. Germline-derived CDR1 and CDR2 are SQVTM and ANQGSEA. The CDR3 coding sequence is TGCAGCGTTGAAGCCCCGGGCGAATCGGGGTATGGCCACACCTTC. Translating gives CSVEAPGESGYGHTF.

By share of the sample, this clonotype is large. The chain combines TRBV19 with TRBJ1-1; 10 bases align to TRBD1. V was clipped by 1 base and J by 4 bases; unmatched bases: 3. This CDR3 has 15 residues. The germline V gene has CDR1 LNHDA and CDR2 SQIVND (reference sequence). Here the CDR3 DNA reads TGTGCCAGTAGTATAGGTAGGACAGGGGGCACTGAAGCTTTCTTT. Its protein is CASSIGRTGGTEAFF.

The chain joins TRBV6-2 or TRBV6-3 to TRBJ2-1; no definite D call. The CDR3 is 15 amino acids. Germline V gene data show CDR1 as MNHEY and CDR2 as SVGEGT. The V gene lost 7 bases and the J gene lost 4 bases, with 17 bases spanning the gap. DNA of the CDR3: TGTGCCAGCACCACCAACAGTAATCCGTACAATGAGCAGTTCTTC. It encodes CASTTNSNPYNEQFF.

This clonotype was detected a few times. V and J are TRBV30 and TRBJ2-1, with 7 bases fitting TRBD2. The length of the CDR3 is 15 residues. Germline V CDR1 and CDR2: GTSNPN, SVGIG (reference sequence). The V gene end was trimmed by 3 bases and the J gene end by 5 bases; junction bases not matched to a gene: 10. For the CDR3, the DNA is TGTGCCTGGAGGGGAGGGGCGGTGGACCACAATGAGCAGTTCTTC. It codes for CAWRGGAVDHNEQFF.

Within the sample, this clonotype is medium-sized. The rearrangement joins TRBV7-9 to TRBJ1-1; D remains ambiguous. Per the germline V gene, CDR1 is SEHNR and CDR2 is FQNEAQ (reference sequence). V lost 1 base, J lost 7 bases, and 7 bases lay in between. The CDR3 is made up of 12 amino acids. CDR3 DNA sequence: TGTGCCAGCAGCTTAGGAGGTAATGAAGCTTTCTTT. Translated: CASSLGGNEAFF. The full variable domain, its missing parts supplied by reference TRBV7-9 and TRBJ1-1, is DTGVSQNPRHKITKRGQNVTFRCDPISEHNRLYWYRQTLGQGPEFLTYFQNEAQLEKSRLLSDRFSAERPKGSFSTLEIQRTEQGDSAMYLCASSLGGNEAFFGQGTRLTVV.

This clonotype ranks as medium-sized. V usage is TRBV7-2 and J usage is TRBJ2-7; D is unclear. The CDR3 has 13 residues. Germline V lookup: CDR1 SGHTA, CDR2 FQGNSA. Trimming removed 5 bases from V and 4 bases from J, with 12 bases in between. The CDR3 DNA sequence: TGTGCCAGCAGCCCCCCCCATGGTTACGAGCAGTACTTC. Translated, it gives CASSPPHGYEQYF.

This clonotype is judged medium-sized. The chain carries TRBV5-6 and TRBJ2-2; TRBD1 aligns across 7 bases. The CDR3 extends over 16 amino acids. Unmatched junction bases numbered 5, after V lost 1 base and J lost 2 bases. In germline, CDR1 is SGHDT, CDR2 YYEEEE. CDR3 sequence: CASSLLGDSNTGELFF. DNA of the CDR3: TGTGCCAGCAGCTTGCTCGGGGACAGCAACACCGGGGAGCTGTTTTTT.

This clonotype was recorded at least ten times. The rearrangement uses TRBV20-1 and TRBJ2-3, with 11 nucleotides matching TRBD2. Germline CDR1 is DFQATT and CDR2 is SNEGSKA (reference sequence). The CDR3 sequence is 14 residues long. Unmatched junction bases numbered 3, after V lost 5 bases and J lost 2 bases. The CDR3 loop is CSAETSGNTDTQYF. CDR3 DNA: TGCAGTGCTGAGACTAGCGGGAACACAGATACGCAGTATTTT.

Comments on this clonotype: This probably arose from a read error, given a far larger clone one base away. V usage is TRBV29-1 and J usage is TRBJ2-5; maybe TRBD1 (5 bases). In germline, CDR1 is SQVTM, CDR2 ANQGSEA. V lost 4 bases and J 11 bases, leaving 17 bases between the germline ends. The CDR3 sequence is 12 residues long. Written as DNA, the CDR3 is TGCAGCGTTGTACAGGATTATAATGAGCAGTACTTC. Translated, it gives CSVVQDYNEQYF.

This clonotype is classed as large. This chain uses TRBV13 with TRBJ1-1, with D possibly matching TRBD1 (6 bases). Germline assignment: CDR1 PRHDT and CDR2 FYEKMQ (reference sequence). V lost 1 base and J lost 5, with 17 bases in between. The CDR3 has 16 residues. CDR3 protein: CASSLALQGGRTEAFF. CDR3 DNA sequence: TGTGCCAGCAGCTTAGCCCTACAGGGAGGGAGAACTGAAGCTTTCTTT.

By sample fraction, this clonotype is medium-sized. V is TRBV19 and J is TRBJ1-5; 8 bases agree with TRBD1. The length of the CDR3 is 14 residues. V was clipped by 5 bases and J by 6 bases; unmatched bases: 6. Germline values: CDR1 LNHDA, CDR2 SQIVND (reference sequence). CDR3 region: CASSDRGWGQPQHF. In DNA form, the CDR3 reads TGTGCCAGTAGTGACAGGGGCTGGGGTCAGCCCCAGCATTTT.

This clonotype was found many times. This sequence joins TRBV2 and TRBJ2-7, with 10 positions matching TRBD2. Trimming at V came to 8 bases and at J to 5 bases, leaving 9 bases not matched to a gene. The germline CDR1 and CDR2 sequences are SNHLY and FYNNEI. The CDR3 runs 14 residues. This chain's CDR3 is CASDLAGATHEQYF. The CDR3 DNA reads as TGTGCCAGCGATCTAGCGGGGGCAACTCACGAGCAGTACTTC.

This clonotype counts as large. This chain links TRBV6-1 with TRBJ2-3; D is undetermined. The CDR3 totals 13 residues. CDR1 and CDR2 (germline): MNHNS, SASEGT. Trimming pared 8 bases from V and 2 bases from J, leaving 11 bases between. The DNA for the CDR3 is TGTGCCAGCCGGTTTCCGATCACAGATACGCAGTATTTT. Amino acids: CASRFPITDTQYF.

CDR3 DNA: TGTGCCAGCAGTGAAGCGAACACCGGGGAGCTGTTTTTT. Amino acids: CASSEANTGELFF. The rearrangement links TRBV2 to TRBJ2-2; D is ambiguous. CDR1 and CDR2 (germline): SNHLY, FYNNEI. The CDR3 is 13 amino acids. Trimming took 0 bases from V and 1 from J, leaving 0 bases between them.